These 29 T cell receptor beta chains were all obtained from the same sample, sequenced in a study of blood T cell repertoires in COVID-19. The table came from immunoSEQ multiplex PCR; TCRdb's copy has only in-frame clones and leaves some out. The sample consists of tens of thousands of clones, roughly 70% of them appearing once. What was sequenced was peripheral blood. The receptors were sampled from a man in his sixties with acute or convalescent COVID-19.

The chain couples TRBV6-4 to TRBJ1-1, with TRBD1 as a possible D gene (5 bases). This CDR3 has 11 residues. Germline loops: CDR1 MRHNA, CDR2 SNTAGT. V dropped 7 bases and J dropped 8 bases, with 11 bases sitting between them. The DNA of the CDR3 is TGTGCCAGCACCAACCAGGGAGAAGCTTTCTTT. Translation gives CASTNQGEAFF.

This chain joins TRBV7-8 and TRBJ2-5; TRBD2 aligns across 7 bases. The CDR3 spans 15 residues. Trimming at V came to 0 bases and at J to 4 bases, leaving 5 bases not matched to a gene. From germline, CDR1 is SGHVS and CDR2 FQNEAQ. CDR3 coding DNA: TGTGCCAGCAGCTTAGCCGGGAGGTCGGCAGAGACCCAGTACTTC. Translating gives CASSLAGRSAETQYF.

This clone was recorded a few times. This chain links TRBV7-8 with TRBJ2-5, with TRBD1 identical over 7 bases. Per the germline V gene, CDR1 is SGHVS and CDR2 is FQNEAQ. The CDR3 loop spans 15 amino acids. V gave up 1 base and J gave up 5 bases; unmatched junction bases: 7. This CDR3 reads CASSLVSGGWETQYF. The CDR3 DNA follows: TGTGCCAGCAGCTTAGTCTCAGGGGGTTGGGAGACCCAGTACTTC.

The rearrangement joins TRBV2 to TRBJ2-5; D remains unclear. The length of the CDR3 is 13 residues. CDR1 SNHLY and CDR2 FYNNEI come from the germline V gene. V lost 4 bases and J 6 bases, leaving 12 bases between the germline ends. CDR3: CASSGLVWKTQYF. CDR3 nucleotides: TGTGCCAGCAGTGGGCTAGTTTGGAAGACCCAGTACTTC. The whole variable domain, remainder taken from reference TRBV2 and TRBJ2-5, is EPEVTQTPSHQVTQMGQEVILRCVPISNHLYFYWYRQILGQKVEFLVSFYNNEISEKSEIFDDQFSVERPDGSNFTLKIRSTKLEDSAMYFCASSGLVWKTQYFGPGTRLLVL.

The chain combines TRBV9 with TRBJ1-2, with D maybe TRBD1 (5 bases). The CDR3 consists of 14 residues. V dropped 0 bases and J dropped 5 bases, with 11 bases sitting between them. Looked up from germline, CDR1 is SGDLS and CDR2 is YYNGEE. The CDR3 here is CASSVARVGYGYTF. CDR3 DNA: TGTGCCAGCAGCGTAGCCAGGGTTGGTTATGGCTACACCTTC.

This clone was detected a few times. The chain combines TRBV5-1 with TRBJ2-5; 9 nucleotides line up with TRBD1. The CDR3 extends over 15 amino acids. J was trimmed by 5 bases and V by 9 bases; bases with no gene match: 14. Per the germline V gene, CDR1 is SGHRS and CDR2 is YFSETQ. CDR3 sequence: CATNEKTGGEETQYF. DNA for the CDR3: TGCGCCACCAATGAGAAGACAGGGGGGGAGGAGACCCAGTACTTC.

The CDR3 loop reads CASSLGTGVTGNTIYF. The CDR3 DNA sequence: TGTGCCAGCAGCTTGGGGACAGGGGTAACCGGAAACACCATATATTTT. V usage is TRBV11-2 and J usage is TRBJ1-3; 10 bases agree with TRBD1. The CDR3 spans 16 residues. V was pared by 3 bases and J by 4 bases, with 6 bases of the junction left unmatched. CDR1 SGHAT and CDR2 FQNNGV come from the germline V gene.

This clone was detected ten times or more. The V call is TRBV6-4, the J call TRBJ1-2; 11 bases match TRBD1. Germline CDR1 is MRHNA and CDR2 is SNTAGT. The junction had 8 bases not matched to a gene; V was cut back by 7 bases and J by 7 bases. The CDR3 has 14 residues. The CDR3 DNA reads TGTGCCAGCACTCAAACCGGGACAGGGGGTGGCTACACCTTC. Its protein is CASTQTGTGGGYTF.

The J gene is TRBJ1-5, the V gene TRBV6-6; 11 bases are a match to TRBD1. This CDR3 region has 17 residues. The ends lost 5 bases at V and 2 bases at J; junction bases unmatched: 8. CDR1 is MNHNY, CDR2 SVGAGI, per germline (reference sequence). In DNA, the CDR3 is TGTGCCAGCAGTCCCTCCCCGGGACAGGGGGGCAATCAGCCCCAGCATTTT. Its translation is CASSPSPGQGGNQPQHF.

J is TRBJ1-2 and V is TRBV5-1, with D possibly being TRBD1 (5 bases). Per germline, CDR1 SGHRS and CDR2 YFSETQ. The length of the CDR3 is 11 residues. Trimming took 5 bases from V and 10 from J, leaving 12 bases between them. For the CDR3, the DNA is TGCGCCAGCAGGCCAGGGTGGGACTACACCTTC. It is translated as CASRPGWDYTF.

The J gene is TRBJ2-3, the V gene TRBV6-4; TRBD2 aligns across 9 bases. Trimming at V came to 3 bases and at J to 4 bases, leaving 5 bases not matched to a gene. This CDR3 comprises 15 residues. Germline CDR1 and CDR2: MRHNA and SNTAGT. CDR3 nucleotides: TGTGCCAGCAGTGAATTAGCGGGAGATCCAGATACGCAGTATTTT. It yields the protein CASSELAGDPDTQYF.

This clone was picked up one time. The chain is built from TRBV28 and TRBJ2-5, with TRBD2 matching over 15 bases. The V gene's germline CDR1 is MDHEN and CDR2 SYDVKM. CDR3 length: 18 amino acids. V shed 4 bases, J shed 4 bases, and the junction held 10 bases outside the gene matches. CDR3 bases: TGTGCCAGCAGTTCCTGGATCGGACTAGCGGGGGGGAGAGAGACCCAGTACTTC. The encoded protein is CASSSWIGLAGGRETQYF.

As DNA, the CDR3 is TGTGCCAGCAGCTTAGCCGCCGAGGGCGAGCAGTACTTC. Translated: CASSLAAEGEQYF. The genes are TRBV11-2 and TRBJ2-7; D perhaps matches TRBD2 (5 bases). This CDR3 has 13 residues. Between the trimmed V and J ends, which lost 1 base and 6 bases, there was a span of 10 bases. Germline V gene sequence: CDR1 SGHAT, CDR2 FQNNGV.

V usage is TRBV6-5 and J usage is TRBJ2-5, with 7 nucleotides matching TRBD1. The ends lost 4 bases at V and 5 bases at J; junction bases unmatched: 7. Germline-derived CDR1 and CDR2 are MNHEY and SVGAGI. The length of the CDR3 is 14 residues. CDR3 protein: CASSWSRGRETQYF. The CDR3 nucleotides read TGTGCCAGCAGTTGGTCGAGGGGGCGTGAGACCCAGTACTTC.

CDR3: CASGGPIGQETQYF. DNA for the CDR3: TGTGCCAGTGGAGGACCCATAGGCCAAGAGACCCAGTACTTC. The chain joins TRBV19 to TRBJ2-5; D perhaps matches TRBD2 (5 bases). The germline V gene encodes CDR1 LNHDA and CDR2 SQIVND (reference sequence). The CDR3 loop spans 14 amino acids. The germline V and J ends were trimmed by 8 bases and 1 base, with 14 bases remaining between them.

A single count supports this clone. The chain has TRBV5-1 and TRBJ1-2; D might be TRBD1 (5 bases). The CDR3 loop spans 14 amino acids. Germline V gives CDR1 SGHRS, CDR2 YFSETQ. Deletions cut 0 bases from V and 6 bases from J, with 12 bases between. CDR3 in amino acids: CASSLGPGNHGYTF. The CDR3 coding sequence is TGCGCCAGCAGCTTGGGGCCAGGGAATCATGGCTACACCTTC.

This clone was observed once. The V call is TRBV2, the J call TRBJ2-3, with 9 nucleotides matching TRBD1. CDR1 SNHLY and CDR2 FYNNEI come from the germline V gene. The V segment lost 10 bases and the J segment 3 bases; nucleotides outside the gene matches: 8. The CDR3 runs to 14 residues. CDR3 residues: CATEDRGSTDTQYF. The CDR3 DNA is TGTGCCACGGAGGACAGGGGATCGACAGATACGCAGTATTTT. Based on the CDR3 plus reference TRBV2 and TRBJ2-3, the full variable domain is EPEVTQTPSHQVTQMGQEVILRCVPISNHLYFYWYRQILGQKVEFLVSFYNNEISEKSEIFDDQFSVERPDGSNFTLKIRSTKLEDSAMYFCATEDRGSTDTQYFGPGTRLTVL.

This clone turned up a few times. The V gene is TRBV3-1 (or the pseudogene TRBV3-2), the J gene TRBJ2-2; D perhaps matches TRBD2 (6 bases). CDR1 is LGHDT, CDR2 YNNKEL, per germline (reference sequence). V was trimmed by 3 bases and J by 0 bases, leaving 17 bases between them. This CDR3 has 18 residues. The CDR3, as DNA: TGTGCCAGCAGCCAGGAAAACCTGGGGGGAACGAACACCGGGGAGCTGTTTTTT. Translating gives CASSQENLGGTNTGELFF.

The chain couples TRBV19 to TRBJ2-1; 9 bases align to TRBD2. Per germline, CDR1 LNHDA and CDR2 SQIVND (reference sequence). This CDR3 contains 16 residues. The V and J ends lost 6 bases and 7 bases, in that order; junction bases with no gene match: 13. Written as DNA, the CDR3 is TGTGCCAGTAGCCCTCTTAGTAGCGGGAGTCGTAATGAGCAGTTCTTC. It codes for CASSPLSSGSRNEQFF.

This chain links TRBV7-7 with TRBJ2-5; 7 nucleotides agree with TRBD1. Trimming took 5 bases from V and 3 from J; bases not matched to a gene: 3. The CDR3 length is 13 residues. Germline V gene lookup returns CDR1 SSHAT and CDR2 FNYEAQ (reference sequence). The CDR3 sequence: CASSPGTEETQYF. The CDR3 DNA is TGTGCCAGCAGCCCCGGGACAGAAGAGACCCAGTACTTC.

This clone was counted only a few times. The rearrangement joins TRBV24-1 to TRBJ2-7; D is perhaps TRBD2 (6 bases). V lost 5 bases and J 0 bases, leaving 13 bases between the germline ends. CDR3 length: 15 amino acids. Germline V gene lookup returns CDR1 KGHDR and CDR2 SFDVKD. CDR3 bases: TGTGCCACCAGTGTCCAGCGGGCGAGCTCCTACGAGCAGTACGTC. Translating it yields CATSVQRASSYEQYV.

The chain employs TRBV7-9 and TRBJ2-7; 10 bases agree with TRBD2. V was clipped by 5 bases and J by 5 bases; unmatched bases: 6. The V gene's germline CDR1 is SEHNR and CDR2 FQNEAQ (reference sequence). The CDR3 runs to 14 residues. The CDR3 protein is CASSQSGGGHEQYF. The DNA for the CDR3 is TGTGCCAGCAGCCAGAGCGGGGGGGGCCACGAGCAGTACTTC.

The CDR3 spells CASSQVHLNTGELFF. The CDR3 bases are TGTGCCAGCAGCCAAGTTCACCTAAACACCGGGGAGCTGTTTTTT. The chain links TRBV3-1 (or the pseudogene TRBV3-2) to TRBJ2-2; no reliable D call. The length of the CDR3 is 15 residues. Germline-derived CDR1 and CDR2 are LGHDT and YNNKEL (reference sequence). The germline V and J ends were trimmed by 1 base and 2 bases, with 8 bases remaining between them.

The chain employs TRBV10-3 and TRBJ1-5; D remains unclear. The CDR3 is made up of 16 amino acids. The V end was cut by 6 bases, the J end by 6 bases, with 21 bases between. Germline CDR1 ENHRY, CDR2 SYGVKD. Here the CDR3 reads CAISEILDPGGQPQHF. The DNA of the CDR3 is TGTGCCATCAGCGAGATTCTAGATCCCGGAGGTCAGCCCCAGCATTTT.

The chain uses TRBV19 and TRBJ2-5; 8 positions agree with TRBD1. V shed 7 bases and J 5 bases; nucleotides not matched to a gene: 9. Germline V gene data show CDR1 as LNHDA and CDR2 as SQIVND (reference sequence). The CDR3 has 14 amino acids. Written as DNA, the CDR3 is TGTGCCAGTAATGACCAGGGGGCGAGGGAGACCCAGTACTTC. It translates to CASNDQGARETQYF. Combining the CDR3 with reference TRBV19 and TRBJ2-5 gives the whole variable domain DGGITQSPKYLFRKEGQNVTLSCEQNLNHDAMYWYRQDPGQGLRLIYYSQIVNDFQKGDIAEGYSVSREKKESFPLTVTSAQKNPTAFYLCASNDQGARETQYFGPGTRLLVL.

This chain links TRBV21-1 with TRBJ1-2; no DNA check was done on the table's D call, TRBD1. TRBV21-1 is designated a pseudogene. The CDR3 is 10 amino acids. CDR3 protein: CASSFFDTAF. The DNA of the CDR3 is TGTGCCAGCAGTTTTTTCGACACCGCCTTC.

V usage is TRBV10-2 and J usage is TRBJ2-3; 9 bases align to TRBD1. Germline V gene sequence: CDR1 WSHSY, CDR2 SAAADI. This CDR3 has 13 amino acids. With V trimmed by 8 bases and J by 6 bases, 6 bases remained unmatched. CDR3: CASGTGISDTQYF. CDR3 nucleotide sequence: TGCGCCAGCGGGACAGGGATCTCCGATACGCAGTATTTT.

The chain couples TRBV9 to TRBJ1-1, with 12 positions matching TRBD1. The V gene's germline CDR1 is SGDLS and CDR2 YYNGEE. CDR3 size: 16 residues. V lost 4 bases to trimming and J lost 7 bases; unmatched junction nucleotides: 11. The CDR3 DNA reads TGTGCCAGCAGCCCGGGGGACAGGGGGCGCACAGATGAAGCTTTCTTT. It translates to CASSPGDRGRTDEAFF.

The chain combines TRBV19 with TRBJ1-4, with TRBD1 matching 7 bases. The CDR3 has 14 amino acids. In germline, CDR1 is LNHDA, CDR2 SQIVND (reference sequence). Trimming cost V 7 bases and J 6 bases; bases outside gene matches: 8. The CDR3 sequence is CASIGRQGDEKLFF. DNA of the CDR3: TGTGCCAGTATTGGGAGGCAGGGGGATGAAAAACTGTTTTTT. The full variable domain, rest sourced from reference TRBV19 and TRBJ1-4, is DGGITQSPKYLFRKEGQNVTLSCEQNLNHDAMYWYRQDPGQGLRLIYYSQIVNDFQKGDIAEGYSVSREKKESFPLTVTSAQKNPTAFYLCASIGRQGDEKLFFGSGTQLSVL.